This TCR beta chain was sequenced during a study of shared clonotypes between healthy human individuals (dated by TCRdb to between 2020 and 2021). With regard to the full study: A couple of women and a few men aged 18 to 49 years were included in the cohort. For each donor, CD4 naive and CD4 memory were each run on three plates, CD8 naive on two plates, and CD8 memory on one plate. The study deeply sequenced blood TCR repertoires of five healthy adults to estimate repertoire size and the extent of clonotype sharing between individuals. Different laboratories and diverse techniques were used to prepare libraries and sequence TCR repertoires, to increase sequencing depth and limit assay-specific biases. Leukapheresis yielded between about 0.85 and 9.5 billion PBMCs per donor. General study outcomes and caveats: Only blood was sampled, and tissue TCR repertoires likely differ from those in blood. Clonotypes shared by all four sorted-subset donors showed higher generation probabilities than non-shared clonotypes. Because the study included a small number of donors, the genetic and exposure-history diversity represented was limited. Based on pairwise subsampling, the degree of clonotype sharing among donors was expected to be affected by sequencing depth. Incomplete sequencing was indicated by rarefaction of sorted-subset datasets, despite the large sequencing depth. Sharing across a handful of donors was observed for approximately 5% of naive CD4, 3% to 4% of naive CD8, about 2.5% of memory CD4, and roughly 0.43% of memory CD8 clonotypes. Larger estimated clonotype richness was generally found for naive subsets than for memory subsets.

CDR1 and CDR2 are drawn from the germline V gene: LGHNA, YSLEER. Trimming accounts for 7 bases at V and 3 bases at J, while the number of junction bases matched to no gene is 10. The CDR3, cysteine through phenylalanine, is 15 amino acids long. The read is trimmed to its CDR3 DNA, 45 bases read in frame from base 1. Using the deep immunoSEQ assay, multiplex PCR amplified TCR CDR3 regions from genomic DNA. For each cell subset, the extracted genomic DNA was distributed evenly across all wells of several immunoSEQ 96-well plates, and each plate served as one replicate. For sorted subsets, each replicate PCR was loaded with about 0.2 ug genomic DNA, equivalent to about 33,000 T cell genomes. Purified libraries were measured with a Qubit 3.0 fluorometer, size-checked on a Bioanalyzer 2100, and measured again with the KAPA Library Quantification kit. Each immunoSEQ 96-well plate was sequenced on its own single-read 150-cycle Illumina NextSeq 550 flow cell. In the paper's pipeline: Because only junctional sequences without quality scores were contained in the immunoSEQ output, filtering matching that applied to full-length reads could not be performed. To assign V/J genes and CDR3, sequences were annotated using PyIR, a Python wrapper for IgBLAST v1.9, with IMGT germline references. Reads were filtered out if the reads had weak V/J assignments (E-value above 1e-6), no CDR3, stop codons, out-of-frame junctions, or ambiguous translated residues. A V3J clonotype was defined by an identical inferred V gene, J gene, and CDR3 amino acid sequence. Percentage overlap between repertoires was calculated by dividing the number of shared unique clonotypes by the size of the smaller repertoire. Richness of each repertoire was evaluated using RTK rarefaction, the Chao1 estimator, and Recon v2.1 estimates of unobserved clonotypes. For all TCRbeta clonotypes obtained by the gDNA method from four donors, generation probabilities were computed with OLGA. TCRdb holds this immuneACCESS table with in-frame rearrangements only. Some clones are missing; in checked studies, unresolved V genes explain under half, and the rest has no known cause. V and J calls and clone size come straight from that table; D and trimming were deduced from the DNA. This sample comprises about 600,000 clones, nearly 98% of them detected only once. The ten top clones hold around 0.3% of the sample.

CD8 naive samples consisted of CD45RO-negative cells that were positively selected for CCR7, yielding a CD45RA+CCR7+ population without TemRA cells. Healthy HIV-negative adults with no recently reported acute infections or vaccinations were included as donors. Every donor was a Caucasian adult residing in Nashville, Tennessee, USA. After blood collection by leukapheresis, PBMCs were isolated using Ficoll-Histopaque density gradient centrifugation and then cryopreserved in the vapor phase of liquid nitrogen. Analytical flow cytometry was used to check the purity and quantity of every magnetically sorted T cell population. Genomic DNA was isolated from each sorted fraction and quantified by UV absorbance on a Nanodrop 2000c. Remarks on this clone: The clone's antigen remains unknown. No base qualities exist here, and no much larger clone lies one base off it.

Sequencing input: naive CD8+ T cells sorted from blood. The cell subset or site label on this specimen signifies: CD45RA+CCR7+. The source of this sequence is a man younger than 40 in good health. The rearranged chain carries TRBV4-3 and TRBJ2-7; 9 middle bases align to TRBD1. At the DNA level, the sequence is TGCGCCAGCACTTCCGGGACAGGGAAAAACTACGAGCAGTACTTC. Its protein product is CASTSGTGKNYEQYF.